This passage covers 22 T cell receptor beta chains from one sample sequenced in a study of blood T cells in healthy people across ages. For the second PCR, which ran for about 7 to 11 cycles, a sample-barcoded 5' primer and a J-beta primer mix were used. TCRdb re-called the 5' RACE reads with MiXCR, one entry per CDR3 protein. The sample has over a million distinct CDR3 sequences, approximately 59% seen once. The specimen was blood. The origin of the receptors is a man aged 18 to 35 in good health.

The rearrangement links TRBV12-3 or TRBV12-4 to TRBJ1-2; D is possibly TRBD1 (6 bases). Trimming took 3 bases from V and 13 from J, leaving 12 bases between them. The CDR3 runs to 11 residues. The CDR3 DNA follows: TGTGCCAGCAGTTTCGGGACAACGGGCACCTTC. It yields the protein CASSFGTTGTF.

The chain recombines TRBV5-6 with TRBJ2-5; 10 positions match TRBD2. Judging by the DNA end, TRBJ2-7 fits better; the J call may be wrong. CDR3 length: 16 amino acids. CDR1 and CDR2 (germline): SGHDT, YYEEEE. This CDR3 is CASSLNPAGGFYEQYF. The CDR3 bases are TGTGCCAGCAGCTTGAATCCAGCGGGAGGGTTCTACGAGCAGTACTTC.

The chain carries TRBV7-2 and TRBJ2-7, with 11 bases aligning to TRBD2. The CDR3 has 16 residues. V was pared by 4 bases and J by 4 bases, with 9 bases of the junction left unmatched. Looked up from germline, CDR1 is SGHTA and CDR2 is FQGNSA. The chain's CDR3 is CASSSPIAGGLYEQYF. The CDR3 coding sequence is TGTGCCAGCAGCTCCCCCATAGCGGGGGGGCTTTACGAGCAGTACTTC.

The V call is TRBV20-1, the J call TRBJ2-1; D possibly corresponds to TRBD2 (5 bases). Germline CDR1 is DFQATT and CDR2 is SNEGSKA (reference sequence). This CDR3 contains 14 residues. V lost 2 bases and J lost 7, with 15 bases in between. The CDR3 loop reads CSARNRGSVNEQFF. Here the CDR3 DNA reads TGCAGTGCTAGAAATAGAGGGTCGGTGAATGAGCAGTTCTTC.

CDR3 amino acids: CSARDTGQTPKGSPLHF. DNA for the CDR3: TGCAGTGCTAGAGATACCGGACAGACTCCAAAGGGTTCACCCCTCCACTTT. V and J are TRBV20-1 and TRBJ1-6; tentatively, D is TRBD1 (6 bases). CDR3 size: 17 residues. Trimming stripped 0 bases from V and 9 bases from J, with 21 bases between. CDR1 is DFQATT, CDR2 SNEGSKA, per germline (reference sequence).

This clonotype was seen a handful of times. The genes are TRBV6-6 and TRBJ2-7; 10 bases fit TRBD1. This CDR3 comprises 17 residues. Unmatched junction bases numbered 7, after V lost 2 bases and J lost 0 bases. Germline V CDR1 and CDR2: MNHNY, SVGAGI (reference sequence). CDR3 bases: TGTGCCAGCAGTTACCCGACAGGGGGCTTAAGCTCCTACGAGCAGTACTTC. Its translation: CASSYPTGGLSSYEQYF.

This clonotype was counted between two and nine times. The CDR3 region has the DNA TGCGCCAGCAGCTTGGAAACAGGGGAGTCCTACAATGAGCAGTTCTTC. It encodes CASSLETGESYNEQFF. The chain is built from TRBV5-1 and TRBJ2-1; TRBD1 agrees at 7 bases. The V gene end was trimmed by 0 bases and the J gene end by 1 base; junction bases not matched to a gene: 4. The germline gives CDR1 SGHRS, CDR2 YFSETQ. The CDR3 consists of 16 residues. Full variable domain (remainder filled in from reference TRBV5-1 and TRBJ2-1): KAGVTQTPRYLIKTRGQQVTLSCSPISGHRSVSWYQQTPGQGLQFLFEYFSETQRNKGNFPGRFSGRQFSNSRSEMNVSTLELGDSALYLCASSLETGESYNEQFFGPGTRLTVL.

This clonotype was observed a handful of times. For the CDR3, the DNA is TGTGCCAGCTCACCCGGAAACAATGAGCAGTTCTTC. This sequence encodes CASSPGNNEQFF. The chain employs TRBV18 and TRBJ2-1; D remains unclear. CDR3 length equals 12 residues. V was pared by 3 bases and J by 5 bases, with 5 bases between. Germline loops: CDR1 KGHSH, CDR2 LQKENI.

About this clonotype: Likely a read error: the CDR3 ends without its conserved phenylalanine or tryptophan. In DNA, the CDR3 is TGCGCCAGCAGCCAAGTCTTGGGGACCCAGTACGTC. This codes for CASSQVLGTQYV. This chain connects TRBV4-1 to TRBJ2-5; no reliable D call. CDR1 is MGHRA and CDR2 is YSYEKL in the germline V gene. The CDR3 loop spans 12 amino acids. V dropped 1 base and J dropped 7 bases, with 7 bases sitting between them.

This chain connects TRBV7-9 to TRBJ1-1, with D possibly matching TRBD1 (5 bases). The germline gives CDR1 SEHNR, CDR2 FQNEAQ (reference sequence). This CDR3 has 13 residues. V was shortened by 6 bases and J by 5 bases, with 13 bases between the two germline ends. CDR3 protein: CASREMGGTEAFF. The CDR3 DNA reads TGTGCCAGCAGAGAGATGGGGGGAACTGAAGCTTTCTTT. The full variable domain, in which reference TRBV7-9 and TRBJ1-1 provide the parts outside the CDR3, is DTGVSQNPRHKITKRGQNVTFRCDPISEHNRLYWYRQTLGQGPEFLTYFQNEAQLEKSRLLSDRFSAERPKGSFSTLEIQRTEQGDSAMYLCASREMGGTEAFFGQGTRLTVV.

The J gene is TRBJ2-1, the V gene TRBV13, with TRBD1 identical over 9 bases. V was pared by 1 base and J by 9 bases, with 7 bases of the junction left unmatched. Germline V gene lookup returns CDR1 PRHDT and CDR2 FYEKMQ (reference sequence). The CDR3 has 15 residues. The CDR3 is CASSLAGQGATEQFF. CDR3 nucleotide sequence: TGTGCCAGCAGCTTAGCGGGACAGGGAGCAACTGAGCAGTTCTTC.

CDR3: CASSLGDSRGDEQFF. The CDR3 DNA sequence: TGCGCCAGCAGCTTGGGGGACTCCCGGGGGGATGAGCAGTTCTTC. The chain couples TRBV5-1 to TRBJ2-1; 7 bases agree with TRBD2. Germline V CDR1 and CDR2: SGHRS, YFSETQ. Trimming at V came to 0 bases and at J to 8 bases, leaving 8 bases not matched to a gene. The CDR3 loop spans 15 amino acids.

There are a few counts of this clonotype. The rearrangement joins TRBV27 to TRBJ2-3; D gene ambiguous. The V gene's germline CDR1 is MNHEY and CDR2 SMNVEV (reference sequence). CDR3 length equals 15 residues. V was shortened by 3 bases and J by 1 base, with 11 bases between the two germline ends. The CDR3 loop is CASSLSWVGTDTQYF. DNA for the CDR3: TGTGCCAGCAGTTTGTCCTGGGTGGGCACAGATACGCAGTATTTT.

A word on this clonotype: One end of the junction fails to match germline, which may point to a read error. The chain links TRBV7-2 to TRBJ2-5; D is undetermined. Germline CDR1 SGHTA, CDR2 FQGNSA. There are 14 residues in the CDR3. For the CDR3, the DNA is TGTGCCAGCAGCTTAGGGGCAGAGGAAGAGACCCGGTACTTC. Protein: CASSLGAEEETRYF. Using reference TRBV7-2 and TRBJ2-5 for the parts outside the CDR3, the full variable domain is GAGVSQSPSNKVTEKGKDVELRCDPISGHTALYWYRQSLGQGLEFLIYFQGNSAPDKSGLPSDRFSAERTGGSVSTLTIQRTQQEDSAVYLCASSLGAEEETRYFGPGTRLLVL.

This clonotype was counted only a few times. V is TRBV12-3 or TRBV12-4 and J is TRBJ2-1; D may match TRBD1 or TRBD2 (5 bases each). This CDR3 has 15 residues. Trimming cost V 5 bases and J 2 bases, with 13 bases left between them. Here the CDR3 reads CASSPRDGTYNEQFF. As DNA, the CDR3 is TGTGCCAGCAGTCCTCGGGACGGAACCTACAATGAGCAGTTCTTC.

This clonotype has more than one count but fewer than ten. The chain is built from TRBV5-6 and TRBJ1-4, with TRBD1 as a possible D gene (5 bases). With 1 base removed from V and 3 bases from J, the gap between germline ends came to 13 bases. Germline CDR1 and CDR2: SGHDT and YYEEEE. This CDR3 has 16 residues. The CDR3 loop is CASSLLGVSANEKLFF. The DNA for the CDR3 is TGTGCCAGCAGCTTGTTGGGGGTGTCGGCTAATGAAAAACTGTTTTTT.

The sample holds a few counts of this clonotype. The chain links TRBV29-1 to TRBJ2-7; D remains unclear. The CDR3 contains 16 residues. Germline V gene lookup returns CDR1 SQVTM and CDR2 ANQGSEA. Deletions cut 3 bases from V and 1 base from J, with 19 bases between. The CDR3 spells CSVEGGPAMGSYEQYF. In nucleotides, the CDR3 is TGCAGCGTTGAGGGTGGGCCCGCAATGGGGTCCTACGAGCAGTACTTC.

The chain recombines TRBV28 with TRBJ1-1; 10 positions agree with TRBD1. V was pared by 7 bases and J by 4 bases, with 3 bases of the junction left unmatched. The length of the CDR3 is 13 residues. Germline V CDR1 and CDR2: MDHEN, SYDVKM. CDR3 DNA sequence: TGTGCCAGCATCAGGACAGGGGGCACTGAAGCTTTCTTT. Protein sequence: CASIRTGGTEAFF.

This clonotype was counted a single time. V usage is TRBV27 and J usage is TRBJ2-5, with TRBD1 identical over 8 bases. The end of the DNA aligns better with TRBJ2-7, so the J call may be wrong. Per germline, CDR1 MNHEY and CDR2 SMNVEV (reference sequence). This CDR3 spans 15 amino acids. CDR3 bases: TGTGCCAGCAGTCTGATCAGACAGGGGCCCTACGAGCAGTACTTC. As protein: CASSLIRQGPYEQYF.

This chain uses TRBV20-1 with TRBJ2-1; D is perhaps TRBD1 (5 bases). The V and J ends lost 5 bases and 2 bases respectively, with 10 bases between them. This CDR3 contains 13 residues. Germline CDR1 is DFQATT and CDR2 is SNEGSKA (reference sequence). DNA for the CDR3: TGCAGTGCTGCCCAGGGCACCTACAATGAGCAGTTCTTC. Amino acids: CSAAQGTYNEQFF.

In this sample, this clonotype turned up a few times. CDR3 region: CASSLASVNTEAFF. The CDR3 region has the DNA TGCGCCAGCAGCTTGGCCTCCGTAAACACTGAAGCTTTCTTT. The chain combines TRBV5-1 with TRBJ1-1; D is undetermined. The CDR3 contains 14 residues. Germline lookup yields CDR1 SGHRS and CDR2 YFSETQ. V was trimmed by 0 bases and J by 2 bases, leaving 8 bases between them.

This clonotype was observed at least ten times. This rearrangement joins TRBV7-2 to TRBJ1-5, with D possibly TRBD1 on 5 matching bases. This CDR3 has 14 amino acids. Trimming stripped 1 base from V and 6 bases from J, with 10 bases between. The germline V gene encodes CDR1 SGHTA and CDR2 FQGNSA. CDR3 loop: CASSLVGVGQPQHF. The CDR3 bases are TGTGCCAGCAGCTTAGTGGGGGTGGGTCAGCCCCAGCATTTT.